The 12 T cell receptor beta chains below come from one sample, sequenced in a study of CD8+CD57+ T cells in acquired aplastic anemia. The template used for profiling TCR beta VDJ and CDR3 was genomic DNA. TCRdb independently ran MiXCR on the reads; one entry per CDR3 protein. The repertoire has about 190,000 distinct CDR3 sequences, approximately 48% of them found once; the top ten carry 9.7%. In patients chosen for sequencing, flow cytometry had shown CD8+CD57+ cell expansion. Sequencing input: sorted CD4+, CD8+, or CD8+CD57+ T cells (not recorded which) from PBMCs. These receptors originate from a human donor with aplastic anemia.

This clonotype was seen at least ten times. The rearrangement uses TRBV19 and TRBJ1-2; TRBD1 matches 12 bases. Per the germline V gene, CDR1 is LNHDA and CDR2 is SQIVND (reference sequence). J lost 6 bases, V lost 5 bases, and 7 bases had no gene match. This CDR3 contains 15 residues. Here the CDR3 reads CASSFPGQGANGYTF. DNA of the CDR3: TGTGCCAGTAGTTTTCCGGGACAGGGGGCGAATGGCTACACCTTC.

The chain links TRBV24-1 to TRBJ1-1; 7 bases map to TRBD1. The CDR3 sequence is 13 residues long. V shed 11 bases, J shed 1 base, and the junction held 6 bases outside the gene matches. Germline values: CDR1 KGHDR, CDR2 SFDVKD. For the CDR3, the DNA is TGTGCCAGGGCTAGGACAGGGAACACTGAAGCTTTCTTT. Translation: CARARTGNTEAFF.

V and J are TRBV20-1 and TRBJ2-1; 10 bases align to TRBD2. Germline V lookup: CDR1 DFQATT, CDR2 SNEGSKA (reference sequence). CDR3 length equals 15 residues. V lost 4 bases and J lost 0; bases outside the gene matches: 3. DNA of the CDR3: TGCAGTGCTACCGGACTAGCGGACTCCTACAATGAGCAGTTCTTC. This translates into CSATGLADSYNEQFF.

The J gene is TRBJ2-2, the V gene TRBV19; 10 positions match TRBD2. With V trimmed by 11 bases and J by 3 bases, 6 bases remained unmatched. Germline V gene data show CDR1 as LNHDA and CDR2 as SQIVND (reference sequence). The CDR3 is made up of 14 amino acids. CDR3 region: CAWKSGRDTGELFF. The CDR3 DNA follows: TGTGCCTGGAAGAGCGGGAGGGACACCGGGGAGCTGTTTTTT.

The chain links TRBV5-4 to TRBJ1-1, with a tentative D call TRBD1 (5 bases). The V end lost 2 bases, the J end lost 5 bases, and 13 bases lay between the germline ends. CDR3 size: 14 residues. The germline V gene encodes CDR1 SGHNT and CDR2 YYREEE (reference sequence). The CDR3 DNA follows: TGTGCCAGCAGCTTTTATGGGGCAGGGACTGAAGCTTTCTTT. Its translation: CASSFYGAGTEAFF.

The V and J genes are TRBV24-1 and TRBJ2-7; 10 bases fit TRBD2. CDR3 length equals 13 residues. V lost 6 bases, J lost 3 bases, and 1 base stayed unmatched. Germline loops: CDR1 KGHDR, CDR2 SFDVKD. The CDR3 region is CATSPSGSYEQYF. In nucleotides, the CDR3 is TGTGCCACCAGTCCTAGCGGGAGCTACGAGCAGTACTTC.

In this sample, this clonotype turned up many times. This chain links TRBV12-3 or TRBV12-4 with TRBJ1-5; 7 bases match TRBD1. The CDR3 has 16 residues. The ends lost 2 bases at V and 2 bases at J; junction bases unmatched: 6. DNA for the CDR3: TGTGCCAGCAGTTTAAACAGGGGTTTTGGCAATCAGCCCCAGCATTTT. The encoded protein is CASSLNRGFGNQPQHF.

The rearrangement links TRBV20-1 to TRBJ2-2; the match to TRBD1 covers 7 bases. Germline CDR1 is DFQATT and CDR2 is SNEGSKA (reference sequence). This CDR3 has 15 residues. J gave up 3 bases and V 2 bases, and 6 bases lay outside the gene matches. The CDR3 DNA reads as TGCAGTGCTAGACAAACGGACAGGTACACCGGGGAGCTGTTTTTT. Translated, it gives CSARQTDRYTGELFF.

There are many counts of this clonotype. The chain is built from TRBV12-3 or TRBV12-4 and TRBJ1-1, with D perhaps TRBD1 (5 bases). This CDR3 comprises 13 residues. V lost 7 bases to trimming and J lost 12 bases, with 21 bases between them. The CDR3 region is CASTRQTGVGTFF. CDR3 sequence (DNA): TGTGCCAGCACTCGACAGACCGGGGTGGGGACTTTCTTT.

This chain uses TRBV7-8 with TRBJ2-7, with a tentative D call TRBD2 (6 bases). The CDR3 runs 12 residues. Trimming pared 4 bases from V and 6 bases from J, leaving 10 bases between. Germline CDR1 reads SGHVS; CDR2 reads FQNEAQ. In nucleotides, the CDR3 is TGTGCCAGCAGCTCCTATAGCGGCGAGCAGTACTTC. Translated: CASSSYSGEQYF.

This clonotype was counted only a few times. J is TRBJ1-2 and V is TRBV29-1; TRBD1 might be the D (5 bases). The CDR3 covers 13 residues. Per the germline V gene, CDR1 is SQVTM and CDR2 is ANQGSEA. V lost 4 bases and J 6 bases, leaving 15 bases between the germline ends. The CDR3 region is CSVVKRGSHGYTF. CDR3 DNA: TGCAGCGTTGTAAAGCGGGGGAGCCATGGCTACACCTTC.

In its sample, this clonotype was seen many times. The rearrangement uses TRBV7-3 and TRBJ2-1; D is possibly TRBD2 (5 bases). The germline V gene encodes CDR1 SGHTA and CDR2 FQGTGA. This CDR3 has 16 amino acids. Trimming removed 2 bases from V and 5 bases from J, with 16 bases in between. The CDR3 coding sequence is TGTGCCAGCAGCTTATATCCCCCCCGACTAAACAATGAGCAGTTCTTC. Its protein product is CASSLYPPRLNNEQFF.